The clone carrying this TCR beta chain showed up just once. This entry is derived from a study of blood T cell repertoires in COVID-19. Looked up from germline, CDR1 is WSHSY and CDR2 is SAAADI. V lost 2 bases and J 8 bases, leaving 12 bases between the germline ends. This CDR3 contains 13 residues. Produced via immunoSEQ multiplex PCR; TCRdb's table is partial and in-frame only. The data contain 250,000 to 300,000 clones, roughly 84% of them singletons. The genes are TRBV10-2 and TRBJ1-1, with D perhaps TRBD1 (5 bases). Sequencing was carried out using peripheral blood. The TCR originated in a woman aged 18-29 years with acute or convalescent COVID-19. DNA for the CDR3: TGCGCCAGCAGTGAGGGGGGGATAGGAGAAGCTTTCTTT. Its protein is CASSEGGIGEAFF.